Following are 26 T cell receptor beta chains from one sample sequenced in a study of T cells in Graves' hyperthyroidism and ophthalmopathy. Template material for amplifying TCR beta CDR3 regions consisted of RNA transcripts. First-round RT-PCR targeting the TCR CDR3 was performed with the HTBI primer set. Via MiXCR, TCRdb re-called the multiplex PCR reads, giving one row per CDR3 protein. Counted here are 650,000 to 750,000 distinct CDR3 sequences, about 15% occurring once; the ten biggest clones make up approximately 10%. Material: blood. The receptor set was obtained from a young woman with Graves' hyperthyroidism.

This clonotype has a single count. The rearrangement uses TRBV28 and TRBJ1-5, with 8 bases aligning to TRBD1. The junction had 9 bases not matched to a gene; V was cut back by 5 bases and J by 0 bases. The CDR3 runs to 17 residues. CDR1 and CDR2 from the germline V gene are MDHEN and SYDVKM. CDR3 DNA: TGTGCCAGCAGTCCCTCCGGACAGGGCCTTAGCAATCAGCCCCAGCATTTT. Its translation: CASSPSGQGLSNQPQHF.

This clonotype was counted ten times or more. This chain connects TRBV6-2 or TRBV6-3 to TRBJ2-3, with 7 nucleotides matching TRBD1. CDR1 is MNHEY, CDR2 SVGEGT, per germline. The CDR3 has 14 amino acids. V lost 4 bases to trimming and J lost 5 bases; unmatched junction nucleotides: 6. The chain's CDR3 is CASSFPPGGDTQYF. DNA of the CDR3: TGTGCCAGCAGTTTCCCCCCAGGGGGAGATACGCAGTATTTT.

This clonotype was recorded at least ten times. The rearrangement joins TRBV3-1 to TRBJ1-1, with D uncertain. The germline CDR1 and CDR2 sequences are LGHDT and YNNKEL (reference sequence). V lost 2 bases and J 6 bases, leaving 13 bases between the germline ends. The CDR3 sequence is 14 residues long. CDR3 protein: CASSQPGKGAEAFF. CDR3 in DNA: TGTGCCAGCAGCCAACCCGGGAAGGGCGCTGAAGCTTTCTTT.

As to this clonotype: Just one base apart from a much larger clone, this may be a read error. This is likely a read error, given that the CDR3 carries no conserved phenylalanine or tryptophan at its end. The J gene is TRBJ1-2, the V gene TRBV12-3 or TRBV12-4; a possible D gene is TRBD1 (5 bases). The CDR3 is made up of 14 amino acids. Trimming removed 6 bases at V and 6 bases at J, with 17 bases between. In DNA, the CDR3 is TGTGCCAGCAGCCCCTCGGGGACGGTAAATGGCTACACCCTC. Translated, it gives CASSPSGTVNGYTL.

This clonotype was seen many times. This rearrangement joins TRBV20-1 to TRBJ2-1, with 7 bases matching TRBD1. This CDR3 spans 13 amino acids. Unmatched junction bases numbered 4, after V lost 4 bases and J lost 4 bases. The V gene's germline CDR1 is DFQATT and CDR2 SNEGSKA (reference sequence). The CDR3 here is CSATDRVYNEQFF. In DNA, the CDR3 is TGCAGTGCTACCGACAGGGTTTACAATGAGCAGTTCTTC.

There are many counts of this clonotype. The chain has TRBV11-3 and TRBJ2-5; the match to TRBD1 covers 9 bases. Germline V gene data show CDR1 as SGHNT and CDR2 as YENEEA. Trimming removed 3 bases from V and 2 bases from J; junction bases left unmatched: 16. The CDR3 covers 19 residues. This chain's CDR3 is CASSFGGTGKGNAQETQYF. In DNA form, the CDR3 reads TGTGCCAGCAGCTTTGGTGGGACAGGGAAGGGGAACGCGCAAGAGACCCAGTACTTC.

The chain recombines TRBV10-2 with TRBJ2-7, with TRBD1 matching over 8 bases. The length of the CDR3 is 15 residues. V trimming: 6 bases; J trimming: 0 bases; junction bases outside the gene matches: 7. CDR1 and CDR2 (germline): WSHSY, SAAADI. CDR3 amino acids: CASRDGQGFSYEQYF. Written as DNA, the CDR3 is TGCGCCAGCAGAGATGGACAGGGCTTCTCCTACGAGCAGTACTTC.

The J gene is TRBJ1-5, the V gene TRBV12-3 or TRBV12-4; D perhaps matches TRBD1 (5 bases). The CDR3 loop spans 16 amino acids. V gave up 4 bases and J gave up 5 bases, with 18 bases separating them. CDR3 sequence (DNA): TGTGCCAGCAGTTCGAATGGGGCTTTAGCCGATCAGCCCCAGCATTTT. Protein: CASSSNGALADQPQHF.

This clonotype was detected many times. This chain uses TRBV30 with TRBJ2-3; D is unresolved. V gave up 1 base and J gave up 1 base, with 9 bases separating them. This CDR3 has 14 residues. Germline CDR1 is GTSNPN and CDR2 is SVGIG (reference sequence). This CDR3 reads CAWSAGIRTDTQYF. In DNA form, the CDR3 reads TGTGCCTGGAGTGCTGGCATCCGCACAGATACGCAGTATTTT.

At least ten counts were recorded for this clonotype. This rearrangement joins TRBV28 to TRBJ2-1; 10 nucleotides align to TRBD2. Germline V gives CDR1 MDHEN, CDR2 SYDVKM. The CDR3 consists of 17 residues. Trimming cost V 2 bases and J 4 bases; bases outside gene matches: 8. As DNA, the CDR3 is TGTGCCAGCAGTTTACAAACGGGACTAGCGAGATACAATGAGCAGTTCTTC. This codes for CASSLQTGLARYNEQFF.

The V call is TRBV2, the J call TRBJ1-2; D unclear. The CDR3 is 18 amino acids. Germline CDR1 SNHLY, CDR2 FYNNEI. V was cut by 6 bases and J by 2 bases, with 25 bases left in between. CDR3 coding DNA: TGTGCCAGCAGGAAAATACCCGCCACCGATCCCGGGAACTATGGCTACACCTTC. Protein sequence: CASRKIPATDPGNYGYTF. The full variable domain, rest sourced from reference TRBV2 and TRBJ1-2, is EPEVTQTPSHQVTQMGQEVILRCVPISNHLYFYWYRQILGQKVEFLVSFYNNEISEKSEIFDDQFSVERPDGSNFTLKIRSTKLEDSAMYFCASRKIPATDPGNYGYTFGSGTRLTVV.

This clonotype has more than one count but fewer than ten. J is TRBJ2-4 and V is TRBV18; D call uncertain. This CDR3 comprises 14 residues. The germline gives CDR1 KGHSH, CDR2 LQKENI. Trimming shortened V by 5 bases and J by 4 bases, and 12 bases separated the two germline ends. The CDR3 sequence is CASSDATVKNIQYF. The DNA of the CDR3 is TGTGCCAGCTCAGATGCGACCGTAAAAAACATTCAGTACTTC.

V gene TRBV28 combines with J gene TRBJ1-3, with D possibly matching TRBD1 (5 bases). Germline V CDR1 and CDR2: MDHEN, SYDVKM. CDR3 length: 16 amino acids. Trimming cost V 7 bases and J 0 bases, with 16 bases left between them. In DNA, the CDR3 is TGTGCCAGCACCCGTAACAGGATCTCCTCTGGAAACACCATATATTTT. As protein: CASTRNRISSGNTIYF.

There are many counts of this clonotype. V and J are TRBV15 and TRBJ2-3; 7 nucleotides align to TRBD1. Germline CDR1 is LNHNV and CDR2 is YYDKDF (reference sequence). The CDR3 is made up of 14 amino acids. Trimming at V came to 4 bases and at J to 2 bases, leaving 3 bases not matched to a gene. The CDR3 loop is CATSKGGPTDTQYF. The CDR3 nucleotides read TGTGCCACCAGCAAAGGGGGCCCCACAGATACGCAGTATTTT.

This chain links TRBV14 with TRBJ1-4, with D possibly TRBD1 on 5 matching bases. This CDR3 has 16 residues. The V end was cut by 5 bases, the J end by 8 bases, with 21 bases between. The germline V gene has CDR1 SGHDN and CDR2 FVKESK. The DNA for the CDR3 is TGTGCCAGCAGCTATTCCGTCCAGGGAACGCGCGAAAAACTGTTTTTT. Residues: CASSYSVQGTREKLFF.

This clonotype was detected many times. The V call is TRBV27, the J call TRBJ1-6; TRBD1 matches at 7 bases. V gave up 2 bases and J gave up 8 bases; unmatched junction bases: 3. The germline CDR1 and CDR2 sequences are MNHEY and SMNVEV (reference sequence). This CDR3 is 14 amino acids long. CDR3 bases: TGTGCCAGCAGTTTAGAGGGGGCGTATTCACCCCTCCACTTT. Translating gives CASSLEGAYSPLHF.

This clonotype was seen repeatedly, ten times or more. The V and J genes are TRBV20-1 and TRBJ2-2, with 11 positions matching TRBD2. The CDR3 runs 18 residues. In germline, CDR1 is DFQATT, CDR2 SNEGSKA (reference sequence). The V gene end was trimmed by 6 bases and the J gene end by 2 bases; junction bases not matched to a gene: 14. In DNA form, the CDR3 reads TGCAGTGCCAAGCCCACTAGCGGGAGTTTGGGTAACACCGGGGAGCTGTTTTTT. It translates to CSAKPTSGSLGNTGELFF.

In its sample, this clonotype was seen a few times. The chain uses TRBV9 and TRBJ2-5; D is undetermined. CDR1 and CDR2 (germline): SGDLS, YYNGEE. V lost 0 bases to trimming and J lost 3 bases, with 6 bases between them. The length of the CDR3 is 13 residues. The CDR3: CASSVDGEETQYF. CDR3 DNA: TGTGCCAGCAGCGTAGATGGGGAAGAGACCCAGTACTTC. The full variable domain, rest sourced from reference TRBV9 and TRBJ2-5, is DSGVTQTPKHLITATGQRVTLRCSPRSGDLSVYWYQQSLDQGLQFLIQYYNGEERAKGNILERFSAQQFPDLHSELNLSSLELGDSALYFCASSVDGEETQYFGPGTRLLVL.

In this sample, this clonotype turned up a few times. The chain has TRBV12-3 or TRBV12-4 and TRBJ1-6; D not certain. The ends were cut back, 4 bases at V and 7 bases at J, with 8 bases in the middle. The CDR3 loop spans 13 amino acids. CDR3 coding DNA: TGTGCCAGCAGTTCATACGGGAATTCACCCCTCCACTTT. This sequence encodes CASSSYGNSPLHF.

The chain carries TRBV30 and TRBJ2-5; the D is unclear. Trimming left V 1 base short and J 5 bases short, with 5 bases between. CDR1 is GTSNPN and CDR2 is SVGIG in the germline V gene (reference sequence). The CDR3 sequence is 11 residues long. The CDR3 loop is CAWSAVETQYF. Written as DNA, the CDR3 is TGTGCCTGGAGTGCTGTCGAGACCCAGTACTTC.

The chain joins TRBV28 to TRBJ2-3, with D unresolved. V shed 3 bases and J shed 0 bases, with 10 bases lying between them. CDR1 and CDR2 (germline): MDHEN, SYDVKM. The CDR3 is 15 amino acids. Here the CDR3 reads CASSLAFGSTDTQYF. CDR3 sequence (DNA): TGTGCCAGCAGTTTGGCGTTCGGGAGCACAGATACGCAGTATTTT. Full variable domain (outside the CDR3, taken from reference TRBV28 and TRBJ2-3): DVKVTQSSRYLVKRTGEKVFLECVQDMDHENMFWYRQDPGLGLRLIYFSYDVKMKEKGDIPEGYSVSREKKERFSLILESASTNQTSMYLCASSLAFGSTDTQYFGPGTRLTVL.

This clonotype was seen repeatedly, ten times or more. The chain employs TRBV7-2 and TRBJ2-1; the D gene could be TRBD1 or TRBD2 (5 bases each). Trimming stripped 1 base from V and 4 bases from J, with 11 bases between. Germline V CDR1 and CDR2: SGHTA, FQGNSA. The CDR3 spans 15 residues. CDR3 in DNA: TGTGCCAGCAGCTTAGTGGGGACCTCATACAATGAGCAGTTCTTC. Its protein is CASSLVGTSYNEQFF.

The chain uses TRBV7-2 and TRBJ2-7; D gene uncertain. Germline CDR1 SGHTA, CDR2 FQGNSA. V lost 5 bases and J 7 bases, leaving 12 bases between the germline ends. The CDR3 extends over 12 amino acids. DNA of the CDR3: TGTGCCAGCAGCCCGGACCTCTTGGAGCAGTACTTC. Translating it yields CASSPDLLEQYF.

This clonotype was counted many times. This chain connects TRBV5-1 to TRBJ2-2; 7 nucleotides align to TRBD1. Germline-derived CDR1 and CDR2 are SGHRS and YFSETQ. The V and J ends lost 9 bases and 5 bases, in that order; junction bases with no gene match: 10. CDR3 size: 14 residues. The CDR3 is CATQGGVSTGELFF. In nucleotides, the CDR3 is TGCGCCACCCAAGGGGGCGTATCTACCGGGGAGCTGTTTTTT.

This clonotype came up a few times. The J gene is TRBJ2-1, the V gene TRBV27; D is unclear. The V gene lost 4 bases and the J gene lost 0 bases, with 16 bases spanning the gap. CDR1 and CDR2 (germline): MNHEY, SMNVEV (reference sequence). This CDR3 spans 17 amino acids. CDR3 DNA: TGTGCCAGCAGTTCCCGACCTCCGAGTGTCTCCTACAATGAGCAGTTCTTC. Translated, it gives CASSSRPPSVSYNEQFF.

The rearrangement links TRBV28 to TRBJ2-7; 7 bases align to TRBD1. Losses at the gene ends were 4 bases for V and 7 bases for J; bases not matched to a gene: 25. Germline values: CDR1 MDHEN, CDR2 SYDVKM. The CDR3 has 19 residues. The CDR3 spells CASSYRGHHIGQDPWEQYF. CDR3 nucleotide sequence: TGTGCCAGCAGTTATAGGGGGCACCATATTGGACAGGACCCATGGGAGCAGTACTTC.